This T cell receptor beta chain was sequenced in a study of blood T cell repertoires in COVID-19. Study overall: Sites across the United States, Italy and Spain contributed samples from acute and convalescent COVID-19. Sources were T cells, B-cell-depleted T cells, or PBMCs; the material itself was cDNA or gDNA.

Sequenced by immunoSEQ multiplex PCR; TCRdb stores in-frame clones only, minus some. This sample has hundreds of thousands of clones; approximately 79% occur once, and the top ten carry 4.1%. The age range of participants was about 18 to 90 years, with residence in about two dozen US areas. Each participant's cohort was designated according to participant-reported clinical history. The germline gives CDR1 MNHEY, CDR2 SMNVEV (reference sequence). J was trimmed by 5 bases and V by 0 bases; bases with no gene match: 10. The CDR3 contains 18 residues. Material: PBMCs or T cells enriched from blood (not recorded which). The genes are TRBV27 and TRBJ2-5; 12 nucleotides agree with TRBD2. The receptor's source is a man aged 30 to 45 with acute COVID-19. As DNA, the CDR3 is TGTGCCAGCAGTTTATCTCCCGGACTAGCGGGACCTGGGGAGACCCAGTACTTC. It codes for CASSLSPGLAGPGETQYF.